Included here is one T cell receptor (beta chain) sequence, with context. The sample is drawn from a study of blood T cell repertoires in COVID-19. About the study: Spain, Italy and the United States supplied samples that represented acute and convalescent COVID-19. Sources were T cells, B-cell-depleted T cells, or PBMCs; the material itself was cDNA or gDNA.

Between the trimmed V and J ends, which lost 4 bases and 7 bases, there was a span of 14 bases. The V gene's germline CDR1 is MDHEN and CDR2 SYDVKM. The CDR3 has 13 residues. As originally analysed: Reference gene primer amplification gave estimated nucleated cell counts. Assay: immunoSEQ multiplex PCR; the TCRdb copy retains only in-frame clones and omits some. V and J calls and clone size are copied from that table; D and trimming were computed from the DNA. The table shows about 240,000 clones, with about 82% occurring only once. The chain has TRBV28 and TRBJ2-7, with a weak D call TRBD2 (5 bases). This TCR came from a man at least 80 years old with acute or convalescent COVID-19. The sequenced sample was peripheral blood. The CDR3: CASSWVGVTEQYF. DNA for the CDR3: TGTGCCAGCAGTTGGGTGGGAGTGACGGAGCAGTACTTC. The full variable domain, its missing parts supplied by reference TRBV28 and TRBJ2-7, is DVKVTQSSRYLVKRTGEKVFLECVQDMDHENMFWYRQDPGLGLRLIYFSYDVKMKEKGDIPEGYSVSREKKERFSLILESASTNQTSMYLCASSWVGVTEQYFGPGTRLTVT.